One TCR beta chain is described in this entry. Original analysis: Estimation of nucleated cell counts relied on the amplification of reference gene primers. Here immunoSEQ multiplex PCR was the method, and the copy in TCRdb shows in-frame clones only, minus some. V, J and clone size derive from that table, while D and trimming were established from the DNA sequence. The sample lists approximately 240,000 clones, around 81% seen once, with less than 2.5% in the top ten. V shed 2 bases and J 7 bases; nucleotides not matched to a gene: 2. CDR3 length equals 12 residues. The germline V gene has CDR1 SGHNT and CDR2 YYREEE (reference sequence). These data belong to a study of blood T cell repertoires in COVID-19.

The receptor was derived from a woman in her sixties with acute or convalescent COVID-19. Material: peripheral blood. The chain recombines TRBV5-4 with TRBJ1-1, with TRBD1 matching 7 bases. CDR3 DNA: TGTGCCAGCAGCTTAACAGGGGATGAAGCTTTCTTT. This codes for CASSLTGDEAFF.